This T cell receptor beta chain appears in the sequencing data of a study of CD8 T cells in ankylosing spondylitis. Findings and limits, study-wide: Significantly higher representation of disease-linked clones was reported for matched ankylosing spondylitis synovial fluid.

Only one count was recorded for this clonotype. Its antigen is undetermined. The trim removed 0 bases at V and 8 bases at J, leaving 8 bases unmatched. The CDR3 spans 16 residues. In germline, CDR1 is LGHNA, CDR2 YNFKEQ. Each CDR3 protein is one row after TCRdb ran MiXCR on the 5' RACE reads. The sample comprises about 39,000 distinct CDR3 sequences, about a tenth of which are singletons, and roughly 16% rests with the top ten. The clonotype comes from a male donor with ankylosing spondylitis or in good health (not recorded which). The chain has TRBV4-2 and TRBJ1-4; 8 nucleotides match TRBD1. Sequencing input: blood, either unsorted or a sorted T cell fraction (not recorded which). The chain's CDR3 is CASSQDWGTGGEKLFF. Written as DNA, the CDR3 is TGTGCCAGCAGCCAAGATTGGGGGACAGGTGGCGAAAAACTGTTTTTT.